Listed below are T cell receptor beta chains from one sample, sequenced in a study of cytomegalovirus exposure and HLA in healthy donors. Here immunoSEQ multiplex PCR was the method, and the copy in TCRdb shows in-frame clones only, minus some. Of 30,000 to 45,000 clones listed, 86% are singletons. Sequencing was done on a sample of PBMCs. These receptors were obtained from a woman in her 40s in good health and CMV-seropositive. Each CDR3 is given with its conserved first and last residue. Each record gives: J gene, CDR3 length, V gene, D gene, clone size, CDR3 protein, CDR3 DNA. A D gene is named only where the DNA matches it firmly. Where a row states a size, it is once, few, many or the class of an expanded clone; other rows omit it.

j_call: TRBJ1-6; cdr3_length: 12; v_call: TRBV5-4; d_call: NA; clone_size: once; cdr3_aa: CASSLGASPLHF; cdr3_nt: TGTGCCAGCAGCTTGGGGGCTTCACCCCTCCACTTT
j_call: TRBJ2-1; cdr3_length: 19; v_call: TRBV18; d_call: TRBD2; clone_size: NA; cdr3_aa: CASSTWTSGGAKKFNEQFF; cdr3_nt: TGTGCCAGCTCAACGTGGACTAGCGGGGGGGCTAAAAAATTCAATGAGCAGTTCTTC
j_call: TRBJ1-4; cdr3_length: 12; v_call: TRBV27; d_call: NA; clone_size: few; cdr3_aa: CASSFVGGKLFF; cdr3_nt: TGTGCCAGCAGTTTCGTCGGTGGAAAACTGTTTTTT
j_call: TRBJ2-7; cdr3_length: 15; v_call: TRBV5-6; d_call: TRBD1; clone_size: NA; cdr3_aa: CASSSDRFSSYEQYF; cdr3_nt: TGTGCCAGCAGCTCGGACAGGTTCAGCTCCTACGAGCAGTACTTC
j_call: TRBJ2-5; cdr3_length: 13; v_call: TRBV7-2; d_call: NA; clone_size: NA; cdr3_aa: CASSAGQLETQYF; cdr3_nt: TGTGCCAGCAGTGCGGGACAGTTAGAGACCCAGTACTTC
j_call: TRBJ2-2; cdr3_length: 16; v_call: TRBV11-2; d_call: TRBD2; clone_size: NA; cdr3_aa: CASSLEAGGITGELFF; cdr3_nt: TGTGCCAGCAGCTTAGAAGCGGGGGGGATCACCGGGGAGCTGTTTTTT
j_call: TRBJ1-3; cdr3_length: 16; v_call: TRBV5-6; d_call: NA; clone_size: NA; cdr3_aa: CASSLFQTVSGNTIYF; cdr3_nt: TGTGCCAGCAGCTTATTTCAAACGGTCTCTGGAAACACCATATATTTT
j_call: TRBJ1-1; cdr3_length: 14; v_call: TRBV5-4; d_call: NA; clone_size: few; cdr3_aa: CASSLKGENTEAFF; cdr3_nt: TGTGCCAGCAGCTTGAAAGGGGAGAACACTGAAGCTTTCTTT
j_call: TRBJ1-1; cdr3_length: 14; v_call: TRBV2; d_call: NA; clone_size: NA; cdr3_aa: CASSDGGMRSEAFF; cdr3_nt: TGTGCCAGCAGTGACGGAGGCATGAGGAGTGAAGCTTTCTTT
j_call: TRBJ2-7; cdr3_length: 11; v_call: TRBV30; d_call: NA; clone_size: NA; cdr3_aa: CAWSRAYEQYF; cdr3_nt: TGTGCCTGGAGTAGAGCCTACGAGCAGTACTTC